This record covers a single T cell receptor (beta chain). The antigen remains unidentified. This sample stems from a study of PD-1 blockade in classical Hodgkin lymphoma. Germline V gene sequence: CDR1 LNHDA, CDR2 SQIVND (reference sequence). The CDR3 has 13 residues. Trimming left V 4 bases short and J 8 bases short, with 12 bases between. Study results and limitations: Lower baseline TCR diversity was reported for newly diagnosed patients than for healthy donors.

There was relapse after autologous stem cell transplantation in every patient, and there was variation in brentuximab vedotin exposure. The data were produced by immunoSEQ multiplex PCR, yet TCRdb's version contains in-frame clones alone and is incomplete. The data contain about 90,000 clones, 89% of them singletons. Sequencing was performed on peripheral blood mononuclear cells (PBMCs), taken before the second cycle of nivolumab. The V and J genes are TRBV19 and TRBJ2-1; D is perhaps TRBD1 (5 bases). The clonotype was recovered from a human donor with classical Hodgkin lymphoma. The CDR3 reads CASSRPQGHEQFF. The CDR3 DNA sequence: TGTGCCAGTAGTAGACCCCAGGGCCATGAGCAGTTCTTC.